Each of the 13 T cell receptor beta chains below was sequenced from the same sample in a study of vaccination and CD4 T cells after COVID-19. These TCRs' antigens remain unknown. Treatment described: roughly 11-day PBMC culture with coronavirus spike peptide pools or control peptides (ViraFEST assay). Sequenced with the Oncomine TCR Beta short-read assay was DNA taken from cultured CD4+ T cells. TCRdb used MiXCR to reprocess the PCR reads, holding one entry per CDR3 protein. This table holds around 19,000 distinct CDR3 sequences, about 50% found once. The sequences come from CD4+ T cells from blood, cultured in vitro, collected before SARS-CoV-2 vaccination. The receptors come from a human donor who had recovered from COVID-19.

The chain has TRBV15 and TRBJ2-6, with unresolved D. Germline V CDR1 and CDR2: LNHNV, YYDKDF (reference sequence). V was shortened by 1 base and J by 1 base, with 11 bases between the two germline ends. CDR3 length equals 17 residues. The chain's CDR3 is CATSRGRMPSGANVLTF. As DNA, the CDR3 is TGTGCCACCAGCAGAGGCCGAATGCCGTCTGGGGCCAACGTCCTGACTTTC. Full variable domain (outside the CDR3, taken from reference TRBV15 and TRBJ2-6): DAMVIQNPRYQVTQFGKPVTLSCSQTLNHNVMYWYQQKSSQAPKLLFHYYDKDFNNEADTPDNFQSRRPNTSFCFLDIRSPGLGDTAMYLCATSRGRMPSGANVLTFGAGSRLTVL.

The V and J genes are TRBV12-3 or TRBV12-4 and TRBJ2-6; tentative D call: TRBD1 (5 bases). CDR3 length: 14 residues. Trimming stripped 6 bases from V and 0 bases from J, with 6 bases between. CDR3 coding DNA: TGTGCCAGCAGGGACACCTCTGGGGCCAACGTCCTGACTTTC. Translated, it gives CASRDTSGANVLTF.

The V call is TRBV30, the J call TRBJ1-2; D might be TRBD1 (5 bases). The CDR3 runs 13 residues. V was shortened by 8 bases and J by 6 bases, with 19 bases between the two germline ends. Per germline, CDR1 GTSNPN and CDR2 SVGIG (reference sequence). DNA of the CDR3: TGTGCCCGTAGTGGGGGGTTTGGAGATGGCTACACCTTC. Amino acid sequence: CARSGGFGDGYTF. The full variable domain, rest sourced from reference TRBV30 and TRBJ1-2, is SQTIHQWPATLVQPVGSPLSLECTVEGTSNPNLYWYRQAAGRGLQLLFYSVGIGQISSEVPQNLSASRPQDRQFILSSKKLLLSDSGFYLCARSGGFGDGYTFGSGTRLTVV.

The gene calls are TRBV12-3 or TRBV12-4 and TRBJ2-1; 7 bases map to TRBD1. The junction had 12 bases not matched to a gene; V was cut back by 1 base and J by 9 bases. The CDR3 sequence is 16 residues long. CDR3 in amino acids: CASSLGQGVSSTEQFF. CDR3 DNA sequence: TGTGCCAGCAGTTTAGGCCAGGGGGTCTCTTCGACTGAGCAGTTCTTC.

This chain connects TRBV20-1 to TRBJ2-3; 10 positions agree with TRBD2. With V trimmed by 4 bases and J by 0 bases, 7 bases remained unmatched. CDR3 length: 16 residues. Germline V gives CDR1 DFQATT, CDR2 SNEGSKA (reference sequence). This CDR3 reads CSATGTSDSSTDTQYF. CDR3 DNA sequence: TGCAGTGCTACCGGGACTAGCGATTCGAGCACAGATACGCAGTATTTT.

In nucleotides, the CDR3 is TGCAGTGCTAAGCCCCGACTAGCGGTACAGTGGGAGCAGTACTTC. Amino acid sequence: CSAKPRLAVQWEQYF. The chain carries TRBV20-1 and TRBJ2-7; 9 bases map to TRBD2. The germline V gene has CDR1 DFQATT and CDR2 SNEGSKA (reference sequence). The CDR3 is 15 amino acids. V lost 4 bases and J lost 7; bases outside the gene matches: 14.

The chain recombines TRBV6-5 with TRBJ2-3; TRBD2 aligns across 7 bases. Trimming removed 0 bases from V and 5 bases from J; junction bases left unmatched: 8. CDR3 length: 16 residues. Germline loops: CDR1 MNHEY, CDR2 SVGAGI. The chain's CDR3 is CASSYSRESRVDTQYF. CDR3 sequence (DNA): TGTGCCAGCAGTTACTCGCGGGAGAGTAGGGTAGATACGCAGTATTTT.

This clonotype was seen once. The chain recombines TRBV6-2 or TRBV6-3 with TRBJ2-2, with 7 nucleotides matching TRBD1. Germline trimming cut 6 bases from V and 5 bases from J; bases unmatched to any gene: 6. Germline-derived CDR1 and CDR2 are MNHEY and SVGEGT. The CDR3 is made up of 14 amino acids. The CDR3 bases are TGTGCCAGCAGACCTACAGGGGAAACCGGGGAGCTGTTTTTT. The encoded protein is CASRPTGETGELFF.

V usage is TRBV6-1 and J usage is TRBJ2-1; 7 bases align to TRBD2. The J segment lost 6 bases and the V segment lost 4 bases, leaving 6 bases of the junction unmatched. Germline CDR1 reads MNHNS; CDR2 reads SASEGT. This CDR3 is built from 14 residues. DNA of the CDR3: TGTGCCAGCAGTGTTGGCCAGCGGGGCAATGAGCAGTTCTTC. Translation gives CASSVGQRGNEQFF.

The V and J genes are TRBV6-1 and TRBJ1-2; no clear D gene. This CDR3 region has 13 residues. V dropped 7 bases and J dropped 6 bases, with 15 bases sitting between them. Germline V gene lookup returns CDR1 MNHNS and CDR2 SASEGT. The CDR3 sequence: CASIPNYRDGYTF. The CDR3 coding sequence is TGTGCCAGCATCCCGAACTATAGGGATGGCTACACCTTC.

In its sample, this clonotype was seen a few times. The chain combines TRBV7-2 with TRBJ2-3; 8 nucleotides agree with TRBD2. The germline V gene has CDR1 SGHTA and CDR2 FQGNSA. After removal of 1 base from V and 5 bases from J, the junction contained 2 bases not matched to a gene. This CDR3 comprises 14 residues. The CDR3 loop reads CASSLGLAGDTQYF. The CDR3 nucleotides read TGTGCCAGCAGCTTAGGGCTAGCGGGAGATACGCAGTATTTT.

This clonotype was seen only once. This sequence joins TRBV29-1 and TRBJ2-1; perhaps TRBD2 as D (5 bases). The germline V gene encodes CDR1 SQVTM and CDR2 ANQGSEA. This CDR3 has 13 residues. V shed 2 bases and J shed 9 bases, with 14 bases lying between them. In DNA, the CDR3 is TGCAGCGTTGAATGGACTCCCAGGAGTGAGCAGTTCTTC. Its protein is CSVEWTPRSEQFF.

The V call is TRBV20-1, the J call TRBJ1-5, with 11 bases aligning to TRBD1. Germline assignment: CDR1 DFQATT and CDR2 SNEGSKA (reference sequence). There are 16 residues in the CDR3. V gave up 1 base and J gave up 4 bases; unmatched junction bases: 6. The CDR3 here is CSARAARDRGNQPQHF. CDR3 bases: TGCAGTGCTAGAGCTGCCCGGGACAGGGGGAATCAGCCCCAGCATTTT.